The text below deals with one T cell receptor (beta chain). The read falls 3 residues short of the CDR3 end, and the missing part is taken from the germline J gene. From germline, CDR1 is GTSNPN and CDR2 SVGIG (reference sequence). This CDR3 has 14 amino acids. Repertoires were generated with immunoSEQ multiplex PCR, while TCRdb's copy carries only in-frame clones and drops some. This set yields around 29,000 clones and no singletons; the top ten hold more than 10%. The data were taken from a study of T cell clonality in common variable immunodeficiency. This TCR was recovered from a person between 18 and 70 years old in good health. The rearrangement joins TRBV30 to TRBJ2-2; TRBD1 agrees at 8 bases. The sample taken for sequencing was peripheral blood mononuclear cells. CDR3 sequence reads: CAWIGGTGNEKLFF. CDR3 DNA (partial): TGTGCCTGGATTGGCGGGACAGGAAATGAAAAG.